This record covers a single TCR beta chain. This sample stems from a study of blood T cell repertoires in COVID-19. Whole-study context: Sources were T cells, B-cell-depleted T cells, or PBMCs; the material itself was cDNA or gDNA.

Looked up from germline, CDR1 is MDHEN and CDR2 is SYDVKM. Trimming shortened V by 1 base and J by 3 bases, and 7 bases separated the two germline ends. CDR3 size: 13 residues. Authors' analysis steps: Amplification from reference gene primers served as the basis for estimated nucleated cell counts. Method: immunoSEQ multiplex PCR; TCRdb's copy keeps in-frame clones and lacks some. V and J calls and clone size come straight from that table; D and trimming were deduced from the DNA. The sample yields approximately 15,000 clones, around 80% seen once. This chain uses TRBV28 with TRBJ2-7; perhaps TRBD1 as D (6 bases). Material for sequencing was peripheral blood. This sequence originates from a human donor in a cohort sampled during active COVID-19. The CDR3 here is CASSLSDSYEQYF. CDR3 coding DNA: TGTGCCAGCAGTTTATCGGACAGCTACGAGCAGTACTTC.